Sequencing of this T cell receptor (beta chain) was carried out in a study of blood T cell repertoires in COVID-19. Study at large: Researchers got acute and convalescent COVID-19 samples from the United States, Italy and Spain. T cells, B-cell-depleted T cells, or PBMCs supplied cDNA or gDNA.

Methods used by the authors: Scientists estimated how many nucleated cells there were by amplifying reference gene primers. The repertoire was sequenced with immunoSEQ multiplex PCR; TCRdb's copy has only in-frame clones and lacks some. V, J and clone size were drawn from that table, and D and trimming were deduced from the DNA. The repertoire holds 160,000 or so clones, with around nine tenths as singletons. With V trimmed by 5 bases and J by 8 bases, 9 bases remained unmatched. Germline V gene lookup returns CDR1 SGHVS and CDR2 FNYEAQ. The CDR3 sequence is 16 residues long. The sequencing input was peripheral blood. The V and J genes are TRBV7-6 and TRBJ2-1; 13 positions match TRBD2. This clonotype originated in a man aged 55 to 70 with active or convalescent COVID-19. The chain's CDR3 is CASSARTSGRAYEQFF. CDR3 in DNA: TGTGCCAGCAGCGCACGTACTAGCGGGAGGGCCTATGAGCAGTTCTTC.